This T cell receptor beta chain was captured by sequencing in a study of T cells after yellow fever vaccination. Study-wide results and limits: Subsequent to the booster, the majority of primary-vaccination clones reappeared (under 98% CD4, 85% to 90% CD8). Relatively few clonotypes were ones that appeared in both CD4 and CD8 compartments. Though weaker, the secondary response peaked faster, on day 5 versus 15.

Per the germline V gene, CDR1 is LNHNV and CDR2 is YYDKDF (reference sequence). The CDR3 totals 16 residues. Notes on this clonotype: Its antigen is as yet unknown. At one end the junction does not follow the germline gene, possibly because of a read error.

In making TCR cDNA, 5'RACE template switching added a universal primer site and UMIs to it. TCRdb re-called the 5' RACE reads through MiXCR, storing one row per CDR3 protein. The sample includes some 340,000 distinct CDR3 sequences, about 10% of them seen just once. The chain is built from TRBV15 and TRBJ1-5; weak D call: TRBD1 (6 bases). The source was CD4+ T cells sorted from PBMCs, collected 45 days after the yellow fever booster vaccination. The origin of this receptor is a man between 18 and 35 years old who received the YFV17D yellow fever vaccine. DNA of the CDR3: TGCGCCACCAGCAGAGATAACGAGGACAGTGGAGCTCCCCAGCATTTT. Residues: CATSRDNEDSGAPQHF. The full variable domain, completed using reference TRBV15 and TRBJ1-5, is DAMVIQNPRYQVTQFGKPVTLSCSQTLNHNVMYWYQQKSSQAPKLLFHYYDKDFNNEADTPDNFQSRRPNTSFCFLDIRSPGLGDTAMYLCATSRDNEDSGAPQHFGDGTRLSIL.